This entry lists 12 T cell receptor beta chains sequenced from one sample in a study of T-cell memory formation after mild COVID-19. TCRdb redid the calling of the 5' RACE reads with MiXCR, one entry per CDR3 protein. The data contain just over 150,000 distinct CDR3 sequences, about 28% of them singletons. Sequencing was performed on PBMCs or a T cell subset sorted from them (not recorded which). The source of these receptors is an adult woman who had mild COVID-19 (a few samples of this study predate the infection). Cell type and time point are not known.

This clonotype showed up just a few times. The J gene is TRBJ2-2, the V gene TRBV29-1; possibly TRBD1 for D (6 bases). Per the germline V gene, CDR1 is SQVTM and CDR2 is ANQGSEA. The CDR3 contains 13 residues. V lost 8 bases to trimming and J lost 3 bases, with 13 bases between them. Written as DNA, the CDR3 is TGCAGCACGTTACAGGGCTACACCGGGGAGCTGTTTTTT. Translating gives CSTLQGYTGELFF.

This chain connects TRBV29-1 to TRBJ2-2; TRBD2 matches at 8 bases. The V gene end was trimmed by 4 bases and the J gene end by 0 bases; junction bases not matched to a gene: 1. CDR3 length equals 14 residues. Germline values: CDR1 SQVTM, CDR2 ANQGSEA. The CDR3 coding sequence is TGCAGCGTTGCGGGGGGGCCGAACACCGGGGAGCTGTTTTTT. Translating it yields CSVAGGPNTGELFF.

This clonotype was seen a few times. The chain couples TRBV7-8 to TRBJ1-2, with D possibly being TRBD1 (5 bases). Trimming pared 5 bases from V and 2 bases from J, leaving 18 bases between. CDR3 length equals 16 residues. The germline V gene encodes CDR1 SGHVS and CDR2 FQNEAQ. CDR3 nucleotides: TGTGCCAGCAGCCCCCACCCGACAGAGACGAACTATGGCTACACCTTC. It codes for CASSPHPTETNYGYTF.

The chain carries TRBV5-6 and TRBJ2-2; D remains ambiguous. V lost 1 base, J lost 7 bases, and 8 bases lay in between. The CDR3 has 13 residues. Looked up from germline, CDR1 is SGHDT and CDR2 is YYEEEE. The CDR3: CASSLNELGELFF. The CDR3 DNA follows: TGTGCCAGCAGCTTGAACGAGCTCGGGGAGCTGTTTTTT.

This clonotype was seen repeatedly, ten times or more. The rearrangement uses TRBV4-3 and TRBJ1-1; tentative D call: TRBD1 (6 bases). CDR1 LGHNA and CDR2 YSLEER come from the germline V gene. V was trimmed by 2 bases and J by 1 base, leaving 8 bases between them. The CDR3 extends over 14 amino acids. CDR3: CASSQPGQNTEAFF. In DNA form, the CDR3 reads TGCGCCAGCAGCCAACCGGGACAGAACACTGAAGCTTTCTTT.

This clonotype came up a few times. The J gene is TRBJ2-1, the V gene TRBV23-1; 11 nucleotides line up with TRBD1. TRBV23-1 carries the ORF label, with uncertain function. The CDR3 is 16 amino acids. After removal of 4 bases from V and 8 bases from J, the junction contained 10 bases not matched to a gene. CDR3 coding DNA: TGCGCCAGCAGTCCGACCGGGACAGGGGGTACTGATGAGCAGTTCTTC. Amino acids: CASSPTGTGGTDEQFF.

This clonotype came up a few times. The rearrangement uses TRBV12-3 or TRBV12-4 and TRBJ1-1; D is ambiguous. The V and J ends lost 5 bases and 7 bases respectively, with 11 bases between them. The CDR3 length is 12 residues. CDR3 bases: TGTGCCAGCAGTCCCCAGGCGTTTGAAGCTTTCTTT. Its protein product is CASSPQAFEAFF.

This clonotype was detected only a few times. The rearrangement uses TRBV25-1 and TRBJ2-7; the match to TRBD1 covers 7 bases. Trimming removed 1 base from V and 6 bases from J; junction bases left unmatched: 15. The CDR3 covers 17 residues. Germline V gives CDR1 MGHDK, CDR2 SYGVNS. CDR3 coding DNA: TGTGCCAGCAGTGAATCTCCCCTACAGGGGCGGACGGCCGAGCAGTACTTC. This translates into CASSESPLQGRTAEQYF.

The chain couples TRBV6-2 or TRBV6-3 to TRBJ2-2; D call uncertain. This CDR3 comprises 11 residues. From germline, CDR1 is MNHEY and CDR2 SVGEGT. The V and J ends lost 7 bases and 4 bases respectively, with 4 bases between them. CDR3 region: CASIFTGELFF. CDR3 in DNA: TGTGCCAGCATTTTCACCGGGGAGCTGTTTTTT.

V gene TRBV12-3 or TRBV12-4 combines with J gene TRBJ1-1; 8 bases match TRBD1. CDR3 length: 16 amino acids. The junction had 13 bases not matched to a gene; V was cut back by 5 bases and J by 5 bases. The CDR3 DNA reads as TGTGCCAGCAGTCCTACCCGGGACAGGCCGGGAACTGAAGCTTTCTTT. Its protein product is CASSPTRDRPGTEAFF.

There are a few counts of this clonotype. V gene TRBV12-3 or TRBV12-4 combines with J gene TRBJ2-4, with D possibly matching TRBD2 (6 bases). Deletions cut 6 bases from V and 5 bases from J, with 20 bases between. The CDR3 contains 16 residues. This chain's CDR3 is CASSRLGTWTQNIQYF. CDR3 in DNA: TGTGCCAGCAGCCGTCTAGGGACTTGGACCCAAAACATTCAGTACTTC.

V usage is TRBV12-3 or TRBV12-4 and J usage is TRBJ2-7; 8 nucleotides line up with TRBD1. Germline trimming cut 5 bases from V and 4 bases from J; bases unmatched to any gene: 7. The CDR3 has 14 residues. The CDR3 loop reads CASSRPDREYEQYF. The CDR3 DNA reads TGTGCCAGCAGTCGCCCGGACAGGGAATACGAGCAGTACTTC.